This T cell receptor (beta chain) emerged from a study of T cell responses to AZD1222 COVID-19 vaccine (dated by TCRdb to 2020 to 2022). With respect to the entire study: Because spike-specific TCR depth and breadth did not differ between the two schedules, AZD1222 recipients who got a second dose at roughly 4 weeks were pooled with those who got a second dose at roughly 12 weeks. TCR sequencing covered more than 230 trial participants: roughly 200 given two doses of AZD1222 and 26 given two doses of MenACWY control vaccine. Enrollment into the trials was organized by age into subgroups of 18-55, 56-69 and 70-plus years, and those subgroups contained roughly 140, 27 and 60 TCR-sequenced participants, respectively.

The CDR3 regions of human TCRbeta chains were subjected to immunosequencing. The authors' analysis ran thus. TCRs in the repertoires were matched against a reference library of SARS-CoV-2-specific TCRs that had been generated with the MIRA antigen-specificity platform. Breadth was defined as the fraction of unique TCRs that were SARS-CoV-2-associated, and depth was defined as the fraction of total T cells that were SARS-CoV-2-associated. Using the MIRA data, every spike-specific TCR was mapped to the spike region that the TCR reacted to and assigned to either a CD4 or a CD8 class. Log10-transformed breadth and depth values were compared by one-way ANOVA with Sidak's multiple comparisons tests. The immuneACCESS repertoire file appears here via TCRdb, limited to in-frame rearrangements. These files lack a portion of the clones; in checked studies, under half of the deficit traces to unresolved V genes, and the cause of the others is not known. The DNA was the basis for D and trimming; V, J and clone size are from that table. The sample table contains about 120,000 clones; only one count was recorded for approximately 90% of them. The ten largest clonotypes hold under 9% of the sample.

Overall results and qualifications from the work: In the small 56-69-year group, the increase in depth fell short of significance, most likely because of low power. A significant rise in spike-specific TCR breadth and depth was observed after two AZD1222 doses relative to day 0 and relative to MenACWY recipients. Because no day 14 peak-response samples were available, repertoires were characterized only after the peak T cell response. The whole spike protein was spanned by vaccine-associated CD4 TCRs, and dominant responses were seen in regions 160-218 and 743-854. Participants were mostly white British and included more females than males, and it was suggested by the authors that clonal diversity may have been underestimated. Reportedly, almost half of the unique spike-specific TCRs recognized epitopes lying outside the regions that are mutated in the B.1.351 and B.1.1.7 variants. Conclusions about previously exposed vaccinees are limited, since just six AZD1222 recipients were seropositive for SARS-CoV-2 at baseline.

Worth noting for this clone: No cognate antigen has been identified for it. One base away there is no much larger clone; base qualities are not given.

The CDR3 numbers 14 residues from cysteine through phenylalanine. Kept here is only the CDR3 DNA, which spans 42 bases and is read in frame from base 1. CDR1 SGHVS and CDR2 FQNEAQ were looked up in the germline V gene. Here V drops 5 bases and J drops 6 bases, and the junction holds 7 bases not matched to any gene. According to the study, the label for this sample's time point signals: baseline before first vaccination. Vaccinee samples came from UK trials COV001 and COV002, including a single-blind randomized controlled phase 2/3 trial of AZD1222 (ChAdOx1 nCoV-19) in healthy adults. For TCRbeta chain sequencing, PBMC samples were collected from trial participants at day 0 and at day 28 after the second dose.

This specimen was peripheral blood, taken on day 0 of AZD1222 vaccination. The chain is made from TRBV7-8 and TRBJ2-1, with TRBD1 matching 7 junction bases. The sequence derives from an adult in good health. The CDR3 here reads CASSRGGALNEQFF. The DNA sequence follows: TGTGCCAGCAGCCGAGGGGGCGCCCTCAATGAGCAGTTCTTC.